This TCR beta chain was profiled in a study of CD8+CD57+ T cells in acquired aplastic anemia. In this sample, this clonotype turned up a few times. Germline loops: CDR1 LNHNV, CDR2 YYDKDF (reference sequence). Trimming stripped 5 bases from V and 6 bases from J, with 11 bases between. The CDR3 runs 13 residues. CDR3 and TCR beta VDJ profiling relied on a genomic DNA template. One entry per CDR3 protein results from TCRdb running MiXCR on the reads. The sample records 150,000 to 200,000 distinct CDR3 sequences, approximately 48% being singletons. Patients chosen for sequencing had shown CD8+CD57+ cell expansion by flow cytometry.

The sample was sorted CD4+, CD8+, or CD8+CD57+ T cells (not recorded which) from PBMCs. The rearrangement links TRBV15 to TRBJ1-5, with D possibly TRBD1 on 5 matching bases. The receptor was isolated from a human donor with aplastic anemia. The CDR3 here is CATSLDRGQPQHF. CDR3 bases: TGTGCCACCAGCTTAGACAGAGGTCAGCCCCAGCATTTT.